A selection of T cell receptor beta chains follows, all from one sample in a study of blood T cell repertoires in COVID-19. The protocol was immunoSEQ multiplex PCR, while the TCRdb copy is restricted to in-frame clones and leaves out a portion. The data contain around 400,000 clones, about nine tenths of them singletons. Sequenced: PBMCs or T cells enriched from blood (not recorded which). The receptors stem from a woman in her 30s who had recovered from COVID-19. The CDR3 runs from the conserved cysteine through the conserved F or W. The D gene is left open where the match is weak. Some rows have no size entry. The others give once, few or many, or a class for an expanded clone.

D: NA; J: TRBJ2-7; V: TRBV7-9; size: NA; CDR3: CASSLGQYYEQYF; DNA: TGTGCCAGCAGCTTAGGGCAGTACTACGAGCAGTACTTC
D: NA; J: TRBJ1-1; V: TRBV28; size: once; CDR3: CASSTQGLDTEAFF; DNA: TGTGCCAGCAGTACACAGGGATTGGACACTGAAGCTTTCTTT
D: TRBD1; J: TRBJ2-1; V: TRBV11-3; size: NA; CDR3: CASSLIGGQGDNEQFF; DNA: TGTGCCAGCAGCTTGATTGGAGGACAGGGGGACAATGAGCAGTTCTTC
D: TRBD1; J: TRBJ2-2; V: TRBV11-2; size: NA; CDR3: CASSLDIETGGAGELFF; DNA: TGTGCCAGCAGCTTAGATATCGAGACAGGGGGTGCCGGGGAGCTGTTTTTT
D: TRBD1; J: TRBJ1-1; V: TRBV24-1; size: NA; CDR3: CATSDLQRQGNTEAFF; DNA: TGTGCCACCAGTGATCTGCAACGACAGGGGAACACTGAAGCTTTCTTT
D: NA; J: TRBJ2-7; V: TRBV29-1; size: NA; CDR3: CSVSPGGSSYEQYF; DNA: TGCAGCGTGTCACCTGGGGGGAGCTCCTACGAGCAGTACTTC
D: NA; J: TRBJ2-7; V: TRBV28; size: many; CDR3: CASSFSSRGLYEQYF; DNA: TGTGCCAGCAGTTTCTCTAGCAGAGGACTATACGAGCAGTACTTC
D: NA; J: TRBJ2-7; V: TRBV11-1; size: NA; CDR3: CASGAGVKYEQYF; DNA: TGTGCCAGCGGGGCAGGGGTGAAGTACGAGCAGTACTTC
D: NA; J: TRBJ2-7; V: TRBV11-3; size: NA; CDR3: CASSLVDSPSYEQYF; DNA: TGTGCCAGCAGCTTAGTAGACAGCCCCTCCTACGAGCAGTACTTC
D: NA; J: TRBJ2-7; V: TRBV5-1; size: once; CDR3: CASSSGSSYEQYF; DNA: TGCGCCAGCAGCTCTGGCAGTTCCTACGAGCAGTACTTC
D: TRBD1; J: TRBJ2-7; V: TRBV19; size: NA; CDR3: CASSSGTGSYEQYF; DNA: TGTGCCAGTAGTTCCGGGACAGGCTCCTACGAGCAGTACTTC
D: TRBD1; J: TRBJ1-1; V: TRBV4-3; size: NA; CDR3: CASSQDARGASNTEAFF; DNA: TGCGCCAGCAGCCAAGATGCCAGGGGGGCTTCGAACACTGAAGCTTTCTTT
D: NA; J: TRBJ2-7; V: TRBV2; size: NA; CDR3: CASSPESSGSFRAYF; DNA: TGTGCCAGCAGTCCCGAATCCAGTGGGTCTTTCAGGGCGTACTTC
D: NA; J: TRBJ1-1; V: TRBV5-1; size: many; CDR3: CASRLGQDPNTEAFF; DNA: TGCGCCAGCAGGTTGGGGCAGGATCCGAACACTGAAGCTTTCTTT
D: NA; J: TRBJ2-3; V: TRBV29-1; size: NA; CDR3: CSVAQGPDTQYF; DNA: TGCAGCGTTGCACAGGGTCCAGATACGCAGTATTTT
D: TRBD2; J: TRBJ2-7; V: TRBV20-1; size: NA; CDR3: CSASWASGSHEQYF; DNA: TGCAGTGCTAGTTGGGCTAGCGGGAGCCACGAGCAGTACTTC
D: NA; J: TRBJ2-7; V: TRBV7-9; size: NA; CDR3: CASRRHLPGGTSYEQYF; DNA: TGTGCCAGCAGGCGTCATCTCCCCGGCGGGACTTCCTACGAGCAGTACTTC
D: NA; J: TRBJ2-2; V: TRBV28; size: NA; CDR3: CASSPLSHTGELFF; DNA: TGTGCCAGCAGTCCCCTATCCCACACCGGGGAGCTGTTTTTT
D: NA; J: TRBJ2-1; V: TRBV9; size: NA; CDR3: CASSVVGGGHGEQFF; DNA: TGTGCCAGCAGCGTAGTAGGAGGAGGCCACGGTGAGCAGTTCTTC
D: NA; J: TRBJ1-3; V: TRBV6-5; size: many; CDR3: CASSYSGGAGNTIYF; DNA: TGTGCCAGCAGTTACTCTGGGGGGGCTGGAAACACCATATATTTT
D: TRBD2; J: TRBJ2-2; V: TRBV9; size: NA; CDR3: CASSVWRELRDTGELFF; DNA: TGTGCCAGCAGCGTTTGGCGGGAGCTTCGCGACACCGGGGAGCTGTTTTTT
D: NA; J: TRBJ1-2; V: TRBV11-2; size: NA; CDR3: CASSLGGVYGYTF; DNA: TGTGCCAGCAGCTTAGGGGGGGTCTATGGCTACACCTTC
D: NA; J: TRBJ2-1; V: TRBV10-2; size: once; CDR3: CASSTPGTHYEQFF; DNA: TGCGCCAGCTCTACACCCGGGACTCACTATGAGCAGTTCTTC
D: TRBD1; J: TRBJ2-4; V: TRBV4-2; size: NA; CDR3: CASSQHGALGQGDIQYF; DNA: TGTGCCAGCAGCCAACACGGCGCCCTTGGACAGGGGGACATTCAGTACTTC
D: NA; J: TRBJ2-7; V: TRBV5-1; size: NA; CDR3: CASSLALRSSSYEQYF; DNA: TGCGCCAGCAGCTTGGCCTTGAGAAGTAGCTCCTACGAGCAGTACTTC
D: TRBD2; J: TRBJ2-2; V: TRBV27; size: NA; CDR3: CASSLKFGGVELFF; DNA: TGTGCCAGCAGTTTAAAGTTCGGGGGGGTGGAGCTGTTTTTT
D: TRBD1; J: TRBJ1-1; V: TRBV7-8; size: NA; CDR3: CASSPTGQEAFF; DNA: TGTGCCAGCAGCCCGACGGGACAGGAGGCTTTCTTT
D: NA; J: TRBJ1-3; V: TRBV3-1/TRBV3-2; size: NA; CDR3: CASSQETGNTIYF; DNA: TGTGCCAGCAGCCAAGAGACGGGGAACACCATATATTTT
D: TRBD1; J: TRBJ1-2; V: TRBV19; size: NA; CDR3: CASSEDRASGYTF; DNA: TGTGCCAGTAGCGAGGACAGGGCTTCTGGCTACACCTTC
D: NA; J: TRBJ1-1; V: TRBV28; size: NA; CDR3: CASRRYTEAFF; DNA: TGTGCCAGCAGGCGTTACACTGAAGCTTTCTTT
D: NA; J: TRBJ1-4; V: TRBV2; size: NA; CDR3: CASSRVLGNEKLFF; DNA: TGTGCCAGCAGCAGGGTCCTAGGTAATGAAAAACTGTTTTTT
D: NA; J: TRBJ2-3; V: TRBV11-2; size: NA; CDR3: CASSLVGADTQYF; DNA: TGTGCCAGCAGCTTAGTCGGAGCGGATACGCAGTATTTT
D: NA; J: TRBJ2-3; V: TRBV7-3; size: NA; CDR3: CASSLRSPDTQYF; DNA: TGTGCCAGCAGCTTAAGGAGCCCAGATACGCAGTATTTT
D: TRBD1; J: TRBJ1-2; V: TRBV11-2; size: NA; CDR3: CASSLTGGEGGYTF; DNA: TGTGCCAGCAGCTTAACAGGGGGCGAGGGTGGCTACACCTTC
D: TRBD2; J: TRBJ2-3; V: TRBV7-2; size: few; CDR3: CASRTPSTSGTTF; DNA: TGTGCCAGCAGAACACCTTCCACTAGCGGGACTACCTTT
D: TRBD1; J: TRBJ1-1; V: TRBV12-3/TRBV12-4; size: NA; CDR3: CASRGQGDAEAFF; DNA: TGTGCCAGCAGGGGACAGGGTGACGCTGAAGCTTTCTTT
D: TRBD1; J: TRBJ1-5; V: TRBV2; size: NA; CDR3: CASTGTDSNQPQHF; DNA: TGTGCCAGCACTGGGACAGATAGCAATCAGCCCCAGCATTTT
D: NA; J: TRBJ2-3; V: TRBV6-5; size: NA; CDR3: CASSYNGGQTQYF; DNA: TGTGCCAGCAGTTACAACGGGGGGCAAACGCAGTATTTT
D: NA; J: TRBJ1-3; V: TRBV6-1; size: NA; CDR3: CASSERGSTIYF; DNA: TGTGCCAGCAGTGAACGGGGGAGCACCATATATTTT
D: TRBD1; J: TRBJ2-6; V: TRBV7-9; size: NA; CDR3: CASSWKTGRGANVLTF; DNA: TGTGCCAGCAGCTGGAAGACAGGGCGCGGGGCCAACGTCCTGACTTTC
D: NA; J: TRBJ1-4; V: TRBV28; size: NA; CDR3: CASSLGDRANEKLFF; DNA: TGTGCCAGCAGTTTAGGTGACAGAGCTAATGAAAAACTGTTTTTT
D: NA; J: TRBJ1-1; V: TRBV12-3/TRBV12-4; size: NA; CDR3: CASGEAFAIEAFF; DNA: TGTGCCAGCGGGGAGGCGTTCGCGATAGAAGCTTTCTTT
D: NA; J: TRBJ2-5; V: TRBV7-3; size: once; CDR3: CASSPTGLLGETQYF; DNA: TGTGCCAGCAGCCCAACGGGACTCCTCGGGGAGACCCAGTACTTC
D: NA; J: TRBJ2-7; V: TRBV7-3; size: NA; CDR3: CASVSLSRESPPDEQYF; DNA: TGTGCCAGCGTCTCCCTGAGTCGGGAGAGTCCCCCCGACGAGCAGTACTTC